This T cell receptor beta chain comes out of a study of CD8 T cells in Susac syndrome. Findings of the study overall: The study's TCR sequencing and HLA analysis covered a relatively small number of individuals, and the study acknowledged this.

Germline V gene data show CDR1 as SNHLY and CDR2 as FYNNEI. The V gene end was trimmed by 5 bases and the J gene end by 6 bases; junction bases not matched to a gene: 10. This CDR3 has 16 amino acids. About this clonotype itself: Its antigen remains unidentified.

The authors reverse transcribed roughly 0.5 to 1 ug RNA with random hexamers. From the immunoSEQ multiplex PCR reads, TCRdb called clonotypes with MiXCR, one entry per CDR3 protein. The repertoire includes about 250,000 distinct CDR3 sequences, roughly 95% of them detected once, and around 0.07% sits in the top ten. The multiple sclerosis controls were treatment-naive patients affected by stable or active relapsing-remitting disease. The V call is TRBV2, the J call TRBJ2-2; 9 bases align to TRBD1. The TCR was taken from a human donor with multiple sclerosis. Sample: CD4+ T cells from PBMCs. CDR3: CASSLRQGVSAGELFF. The CDR3 coding sequence is TGTGCCAGCAGTCTGCGACAGGGGGTGTCTGCCGGGGAGCTGTTTTTT. Based on the CDR3 plus reference TRBV2 and TRBJ2-2, the full variable domain is EPEVTQTPSHQVTQMGQEVILRCVPISNHLYFYWYRQILGQKVEFLVSFYNNEISEKSEIFDDQFSVERPDGSNFTLKIRSTKLEDSAMYFCASSLRQGVSAGELFFGEGSRLTVL.